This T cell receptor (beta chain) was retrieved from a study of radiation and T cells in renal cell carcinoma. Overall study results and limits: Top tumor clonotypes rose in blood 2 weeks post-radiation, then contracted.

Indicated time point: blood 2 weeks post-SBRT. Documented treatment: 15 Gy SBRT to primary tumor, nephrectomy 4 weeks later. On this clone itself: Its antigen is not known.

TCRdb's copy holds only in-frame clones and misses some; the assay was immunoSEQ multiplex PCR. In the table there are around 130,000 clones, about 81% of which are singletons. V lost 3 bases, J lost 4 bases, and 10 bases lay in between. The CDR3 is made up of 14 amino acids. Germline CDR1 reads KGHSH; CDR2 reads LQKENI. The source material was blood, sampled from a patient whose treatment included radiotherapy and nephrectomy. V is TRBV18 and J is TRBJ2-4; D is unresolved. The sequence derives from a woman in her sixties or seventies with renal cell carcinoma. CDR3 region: CASSPVLGKNIQYF. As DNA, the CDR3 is TGTGCCAGCTCACCGGTGCTAGGGAAAAACATTCAGTACTTC.